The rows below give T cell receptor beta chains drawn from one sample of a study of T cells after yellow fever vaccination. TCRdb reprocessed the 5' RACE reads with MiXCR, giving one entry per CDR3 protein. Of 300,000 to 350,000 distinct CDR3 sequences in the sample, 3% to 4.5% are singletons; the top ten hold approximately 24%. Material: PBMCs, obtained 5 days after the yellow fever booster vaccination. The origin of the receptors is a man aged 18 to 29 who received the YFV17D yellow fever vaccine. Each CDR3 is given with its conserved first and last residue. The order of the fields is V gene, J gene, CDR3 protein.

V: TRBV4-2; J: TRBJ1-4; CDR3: CASSQELGASEKLFF
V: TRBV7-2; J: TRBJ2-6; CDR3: CANAEIPSSGANVLTF
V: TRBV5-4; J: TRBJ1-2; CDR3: CASSWGQPPLGYTF
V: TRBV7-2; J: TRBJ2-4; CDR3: CASSITGVKNIQYF
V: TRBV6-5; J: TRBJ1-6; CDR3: CASSFRAPGGSPLHF
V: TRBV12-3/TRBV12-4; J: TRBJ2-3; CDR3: CASRGSSADTQYF
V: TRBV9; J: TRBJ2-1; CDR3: CASSREGGYNEQFF
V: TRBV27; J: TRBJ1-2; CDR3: CASSFGPSYGYTF
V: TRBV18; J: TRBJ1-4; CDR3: CASSPRRATNEKLFF
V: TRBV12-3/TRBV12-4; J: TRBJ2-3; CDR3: CASSLELGGEDTQYF
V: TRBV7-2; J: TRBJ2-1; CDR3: CASSFLESSYNEQFF
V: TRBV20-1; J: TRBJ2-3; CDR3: CSAIFYSGGAKDTQYF
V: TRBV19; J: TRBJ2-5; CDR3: CASMDRGETQYF
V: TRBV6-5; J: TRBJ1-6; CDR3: CASSDPGQGANSPLHF